Sequencing of this T cell receptor beta chain was carried out in a study of CD8+ T cells in alopecia areata. Study background: Disease severity was quantified as SALT score of affected scalp area.

The CDR3 is made up of 14 amino acids. Germline CDR1 and CDR2: SGDLS and YYNGEE. V shed 4 bases, J shed 5 bases, and the junction held 8 bases outside the gene matches. Regarding treatment: oral pan-JAK inhibitor, 5-10 mg twice daily. Researchers gathered lesional scalp punch biopsies and peripheral blood from patients with alopecia areata. Reverse transcription of extracted RNA yielded cDNA, which provided the sequencing template. Sequencing used immunoSEQ multiplex PCR; TCRdb keeps in-frame clones, though not all of them. The table records 95,000 to 100,000 clones, almost 60% of them present only once.

The rearrangement joins TRBV9 to TRBJ2-5, with 7 bases that match TRBD1. Sequenced here: CD8+ T cells sorted from blood, sampled at approximately week 60, from a patient treated with tofacitinib. This clonotype was sampled from a human donor with alopecia areata. CDR3 DNA sequence: TGTGCCAGCAGCCCACGACAGGGTGAGGAGACCCAGTACTTC. It codes for CASSPRQGEETQYF.